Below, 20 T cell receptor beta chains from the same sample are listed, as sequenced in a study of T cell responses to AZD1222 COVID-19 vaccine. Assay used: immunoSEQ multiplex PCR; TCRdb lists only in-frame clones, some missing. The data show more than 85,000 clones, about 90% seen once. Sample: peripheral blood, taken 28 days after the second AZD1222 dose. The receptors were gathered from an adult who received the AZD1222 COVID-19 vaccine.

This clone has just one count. The CDR3 DNA reads as TGTGCCAGCAGTCCTGGACAGAGGAACACTGAAGCTTTCTTT. Protein sequence: CASSPGQRNTEAFF. This rearrangement joins TRBV28 to TRBJ1-1; perhaps TRBD1 as D (6 bases). V lost 5 bases, J lost 1 base, and 11 bases lay in between. The length of the CDR3 is 14 residues. Germline lookup yields CDR1 MDHEN and CDR2 SYDVKM.

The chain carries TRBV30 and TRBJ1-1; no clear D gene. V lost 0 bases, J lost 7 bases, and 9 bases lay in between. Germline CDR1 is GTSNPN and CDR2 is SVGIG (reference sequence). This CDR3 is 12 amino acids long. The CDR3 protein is CAWSVLNREAFF. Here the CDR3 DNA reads TGTGCCTGGAGTGTCTTAAACCGTGAAGCTTTCTTT.

The CDR3 region has the DNA TGTGCCTGGAGCAGGGAGAATGAAAAACTGTTTTTT. Its protein is CAWSRENEKLFF. This chain uses TRBV30 with TRBJ1-4, with D possibly matching TRBD1 (5 bases). Germline values: CDR1 GTSNPN, CDR2 SVGIG (reference sequence). V was cut by 3 bases and J by 5 bases, with 7 bases left in between. This CDR3 has 12 residues.

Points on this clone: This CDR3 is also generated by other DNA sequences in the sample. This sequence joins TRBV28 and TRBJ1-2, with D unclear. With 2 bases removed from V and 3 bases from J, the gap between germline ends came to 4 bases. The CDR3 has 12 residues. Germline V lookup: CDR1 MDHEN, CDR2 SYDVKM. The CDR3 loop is CASSLGDYGYTF. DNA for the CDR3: TGTGCCAGCAGTTTAGGGGACTATGGCTACACCTTC.

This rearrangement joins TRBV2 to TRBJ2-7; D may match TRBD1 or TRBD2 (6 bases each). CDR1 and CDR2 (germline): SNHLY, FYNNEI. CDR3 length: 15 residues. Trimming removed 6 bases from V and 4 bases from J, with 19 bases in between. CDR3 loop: CASREGTGSPYEQYF. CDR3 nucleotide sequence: TGTGCCAGCAGGGAGGGTACAGGGTCACCTTACGAGCAGTACTTC.

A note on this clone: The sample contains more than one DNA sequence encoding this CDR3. The CDR3 is CASSPGTANQPQHF. The CDR3 nucleotides are TGTGCCAGCAGCCCCGGGACAGCAAATCAGCCCCAGCATTTT. The V and J genes are TRBV11-2 and TRBJ1-5; the match to TRBD1 covers 7 bases. Germline V gene sequence: CDR1 SGHAT, CDR2 FQNNGV. This CDR3 comprises 14 residues. The V gene end was trimmed by 5 bases and the J gene end by 4 bases; junction bases not matched to a gene: 5.

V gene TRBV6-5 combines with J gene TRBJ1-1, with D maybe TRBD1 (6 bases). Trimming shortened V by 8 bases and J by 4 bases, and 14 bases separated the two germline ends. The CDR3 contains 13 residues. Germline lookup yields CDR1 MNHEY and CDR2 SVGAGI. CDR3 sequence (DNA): TGTGCCAGCCGGATTACAGGGACCACTGAAGCTTTCTTT. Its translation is CASRITGTTEAFF.

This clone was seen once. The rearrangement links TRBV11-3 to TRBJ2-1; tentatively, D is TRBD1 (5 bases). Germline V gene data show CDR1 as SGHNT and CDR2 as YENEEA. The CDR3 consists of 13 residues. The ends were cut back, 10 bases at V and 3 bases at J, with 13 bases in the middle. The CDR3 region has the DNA TGTGCCACCTCGACAGAGAGCTACAATGAGCAGTTCTTC. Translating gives CATSTESYNEQFF.

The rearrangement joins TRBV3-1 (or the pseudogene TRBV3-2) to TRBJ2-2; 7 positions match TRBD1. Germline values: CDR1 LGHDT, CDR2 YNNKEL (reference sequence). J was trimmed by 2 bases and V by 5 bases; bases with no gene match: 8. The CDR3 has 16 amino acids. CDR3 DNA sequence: TGTGCCAGCAGCGCTTCCGGGACAGACAACACCGGGGAGCTGTTTTTT. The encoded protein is CASSASGTDNTGELFF.

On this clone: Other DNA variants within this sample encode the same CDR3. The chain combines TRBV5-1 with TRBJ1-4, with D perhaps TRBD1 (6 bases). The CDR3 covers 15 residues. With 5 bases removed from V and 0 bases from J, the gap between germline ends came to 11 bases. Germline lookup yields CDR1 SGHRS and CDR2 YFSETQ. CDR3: CASSPEGATNEKLFF. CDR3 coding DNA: TGCGCCAGCAGTCCGGAGGGGGCAACTAATGAAAAACTGTTTTTT.

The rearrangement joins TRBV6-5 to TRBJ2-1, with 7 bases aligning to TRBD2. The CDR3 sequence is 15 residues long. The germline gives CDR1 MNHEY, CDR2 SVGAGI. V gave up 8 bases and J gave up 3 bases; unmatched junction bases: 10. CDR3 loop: CASQRAGAVYNEQFF. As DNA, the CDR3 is TGTGCCAGCCAGAGGGCGGGAGCTGTCTACAATGAGCAGTTCTTC.

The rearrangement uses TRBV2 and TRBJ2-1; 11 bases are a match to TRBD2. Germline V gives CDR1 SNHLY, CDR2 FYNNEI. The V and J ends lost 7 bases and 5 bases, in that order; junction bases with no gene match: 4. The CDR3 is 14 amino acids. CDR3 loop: CASNTGLADNEQFF. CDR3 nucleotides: TGTGCCAGCAATACGGGACTAGCGGACAATGAGCAGTTCTTC.

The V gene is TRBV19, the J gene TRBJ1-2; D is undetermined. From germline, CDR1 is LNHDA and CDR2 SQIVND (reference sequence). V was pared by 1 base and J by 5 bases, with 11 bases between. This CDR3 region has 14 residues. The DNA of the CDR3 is TGTGCCAGTAGTATAGGACCGCCGGGTTATGGCTACACCTTC. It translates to CASSIGPPGYGYTF.

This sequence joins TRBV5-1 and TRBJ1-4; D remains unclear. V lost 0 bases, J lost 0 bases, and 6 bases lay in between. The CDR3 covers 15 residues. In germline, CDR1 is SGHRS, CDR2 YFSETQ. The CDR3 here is CASSLDATTNEKLFF. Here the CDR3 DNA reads TGCGCCAGCAGCTTGGACGCTACAACTAATGAAAAACTGTTTTTT.

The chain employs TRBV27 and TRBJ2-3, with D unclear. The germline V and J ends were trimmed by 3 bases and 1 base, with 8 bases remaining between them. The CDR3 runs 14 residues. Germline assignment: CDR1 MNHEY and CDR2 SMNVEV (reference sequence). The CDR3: CASSFRSRTDTQYF. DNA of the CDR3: TGTGCCAGCAGTTTCAGGAGTCGCACAGATACGCAGTATTTT.

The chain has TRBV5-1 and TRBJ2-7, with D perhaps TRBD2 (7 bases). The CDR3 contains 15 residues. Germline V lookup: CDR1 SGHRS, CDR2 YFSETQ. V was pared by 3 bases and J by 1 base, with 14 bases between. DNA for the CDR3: TGCGCCAGCAGCTGGGGGGGGCCTAAGTCCTACGAGCAGTACTTC. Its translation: CASSWGGPKSYEQYF.

CDR3 bases: TGTGCCAGCAGTGCCGGGAAAAGGCCATCTGGGGCCAACGTCCTGACTTTC. Its protein is CASSAGKRPSGANVLTF. The chain recombines TRBV2 with TRBJ2-6; a weak D match, TRBD2 (5 bases). The CDR3 contains 17 residues. V gave up 4 bases and J gave up 1 base, with 14 bases separating them. The germline V gene encodes CDR1 SNHLY and CDR2 FYNNEI. The whole variable domain, filled in from reference TRBV2 and TRBJ2-6, reads EPEVTQTPSHQVTQMGQEVILRCVPISNHLYFYWYRQILGQKVEFLVSFYNNEISEKSEIFDDQFSVERPDGSNFTLKIRSTKLEDSAMYFCASSAGKRPSGANVLTFGAGSRLTVL.

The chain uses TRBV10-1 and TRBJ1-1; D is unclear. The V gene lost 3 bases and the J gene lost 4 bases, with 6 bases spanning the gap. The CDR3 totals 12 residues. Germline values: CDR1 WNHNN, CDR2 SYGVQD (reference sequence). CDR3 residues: CASSEYGTEAFF. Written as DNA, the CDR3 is TGCGCCAGCAGTGAATACGGCACTGAAGCTTTCTTT.

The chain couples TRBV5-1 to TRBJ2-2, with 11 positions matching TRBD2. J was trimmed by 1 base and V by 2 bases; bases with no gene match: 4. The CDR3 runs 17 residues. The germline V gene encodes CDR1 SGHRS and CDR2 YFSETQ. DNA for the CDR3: TGCGCCAGCAGCTTTGAACTAGCGGGGGTGAACACCGGGGAGCTGTTTTTT. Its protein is CASSFELAGVNTGELFF.

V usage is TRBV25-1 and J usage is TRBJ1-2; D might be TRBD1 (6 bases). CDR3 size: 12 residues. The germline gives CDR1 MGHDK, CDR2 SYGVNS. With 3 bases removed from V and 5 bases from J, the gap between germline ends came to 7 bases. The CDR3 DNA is TGTGCCAGCAGTGACAGGGGATATGGCTACACCTTC. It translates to CASSDRGYGYTF.